These 21 T cell receptor beta chains were all obtained from the same sample, sequenced in a study of T-cell reconstitution after alpha-beta-depleted transplantation in children. Preparing the TCRbeta library involved the use of unique molecular identifiers. MiXCR was run by TCRdb on the PCR reads, yielding one entry per CDR3 protein. The sample shows about 610,000 distinct CDR3 sequences, roughly 10% of them seen only once. This material consisted of PBMCs from the stem cell graft donor, taken from the stem cell graft. These TCRs come from a human donor who donated a stem cell graft to a child with acute myeloid leukemia.

The table lists this clonotype with a few counts. The V and J genes are TRBV20-1 and TRBJ2-2, with 12 bases lining up with TRBD2. V shed 4 bases and J 3 bases; nucleotides not matched to a gene: 3. Germline V CDR1 and CDR2: DFQATT, SNEGSKA (reference sequence). The CDR3 is 15 amino acids. Here the CDR3 DNA reads TGCAGTGCTACGGGACTAGCGGGTCACACCGGGGAGCTGTTTTTT. Translation: CSATGLAGHTGELFF.

Only a few counts were recorded for this clonotype. The chain links TRBV3-1 to TRBJ2-5; TRBD2 aligns across 14 bases. Looked up from germline, CDR1 is LGHDT and CDR2 is YNNKEL (reference sequence). J was trimmed by 4 bases and V by 1 base; bases with no gene match: 5. The CDR3 spans 17 residues. The CDR3 nucleotides are TGTGCCAGCAGCCAAGTACCGACTAGCGGGAGGGGAGAGACCCAGTACTTC. Amino acid sequence: CASSQVPTSGRGETQYF.

This clonotype was picked up many times. The V call is TRBV28, the J call TRBJ1-5; 8 positions agree with TRBD1. CDR3 length: 16 amino acids. Looked up from germline, CDR1 is MDHEN and CDR2 is SYDVKM. V lost 6 bases, J lost 1 base, and 8 bases stayed unmatched. CDR3 DNA sequence: TGTGCCAGCAGCTTGAGACAGGGGTGGAGCAATCAGCCCCAGCATTTT. It translates to CASSLRQGWSNQPQHF.

This chain connects TRBV9 to TRBJ1-2; 7 positions agree with TRBD1. The CDR3 has 14 amino acids. CDR1 and CDR2 from the germline V gene are SGDLS and YYNGEE. Unmatched junction bases numbered 10, after V lost 3 bases and J lost 8 bases. CDR3 coding DNA: TGTGCCAGCAGCGATTACAGGGGCGCTAGGGGCTACACCTTC. This codes for CASSDYRGARGYTF.

This clonotype appeared many times. The chain combines TRBV5-1 with TRBJ2-1; 8 nucleotides line up with TRBD1. CDR1 and CDR2 (germline): SGHRS, YFSETQ. V trimming: 0 bases; J trimming: 7 bases; junction bases outside the gene matches: 12. This CDR3 is 17 amino acids long. This chain's CDR3 is CASSLGPTDRAGNEQFF. CDR3 nucleotides: TGCGCCAGCAGCTTGGGGCCCACGGACAGGGCCGGGAATGAGCAGTTCTTC.

This chain joins TRBV3-1 and TRBJ2-7; D may correspond to TRBD1 or TRBD2 (5 bases each). V lost 0 bases and J lost 0, with 9 bases in between. The CDR3 extends over 15 amino acids. The germline gives CDR1 LGHDT, CDR2 YNNKEL (reference sequence). The CDR3, as DNA: TGTGCCAGCAGCCAAGATCCCGGGGCCTCCTACGAGCAGTACTTC. Protein: CASSQDPGASYEQYF.

This clonotype was seen many times. V and J are TRBV12-3 or TRBV12-4 and TRBJ2-1, with 13 nucleotides matching TRBD2. This CDR3 contains 13 residues. V dropped 5 bases and J dropped 10; count of bases not matched to a gene: 2. The DNA for the CDR3 is TGTGCCAGCAGTACGGGACTAGCGGGAGAGCAGTTCTTC. It encodes CASSTGLAGEQFF.

In this sample, this clonotype turned up many times. The CDR3 nucleotides are TGTGCCGTTCCATCTCTGGTCGATACGCAGTATTTT. Its translation: CAVPSLVDTQYF. V gene TRBV6-1 combines with J gene TRBJ2-3; D not resolved. The CDR3 contains 12 residues. Germline V gene data show CDR1 as MNHNS and CDR2 as SASEGT. With 11 bases removed from V and 6 bases from J, the gap between germline ends came to 15 bases.

There are a few counts of this clonotype. The chain is built from TRBV11-2 and TRBJ2-3, with 9 positions matching TRBD2. This CDR3 is built from 17 residues. Germline trimming cut 0 bases from V and 6 bases from J; bases unmatched to any gene: 10. The germline gives CDR1 SGHAT, CDR2 FQNNGV. CDR3 in DNA: TGTGCCAGCAGCTTAGATCCAGGGTACAGCGGGAGGGATACGCAGTATTTT. Translation: CASSLDPGYSGRDTQYF.

This clonotype occurred a few times. This chain connects TRBV6-5 to TRBJ1-2; D is unclear. The V end lost 0 bases, the J end lost 8 bases, and 13 bases lay between the germline ends. The CDR3 is 14 amino acids. The V gene's germline CDR1 is MNHEY and CDR2 SVGAGI. CDR3 in DNA: TGTGCCAGCAGTTACTCGGGAACAGCCTTGGGCTACACCTTC. Protein: CASSYSGTALGYTF.

This rearrangement joins TRBV12-3 or TRBV12-4 to TRBJ1-1, with TRBD1 as a possible D gene (5 bases). The CDR3 is 15 residues long. Trimming left V 7 bases short and J 3 bases short, with 18 bases between. The CDR3: CASNPLYRPYTEAFF. As DNA, the CDR3 is TGTGCCAGCAACCCCCTGTACAGGCCTTACACTGAAGCTTTCTTT.

This clonotype occurred a few times. The rearrangement links TRBV20-1 to TRBJ2-5; D gene ambiguous. There are 13 residues in the CDR3. Between the trimmed V and J ends, which lost 5 bases and 1 base, there was a span of 11 bases. Looked up from germline, CDR1 is DFQATT and CDR2 is SNEGSKA (reference sequence). CDR3: CSALRTVQETQYF. Written as DNA, the CDR3 is TGCAGTGCTCTCCGGACGGTCCAAGAGACCCAGTACTTC.

This rearrangement joins TRBV5-5 to TRBJ2-2, with D tentatively TRBD2 (6 bases). The germline V and J ends were trimmed by 4 bases and 7 bases, with 17 bases remaining between them. Germline CDR1 SGHKS, CDR2 YYEKEE (reference sequence). CDR3 size: 15 residues. The CDR3 loop is CASSRSDYDSGELFF. CDR3 sequence (DNA): TGTGCCAGCAGCCGATCGGACTATGACAGCGGGGAGCTGTTTTTT.

The sample holds many counts of this clonotype. The chain has TRBV4-2 and TRBJ2-7, with D uncertain. V lost 3 bases and J lost 2, with 14 bases in between. This CDR3 is 15 amino acids long. The germline CDR1 and CDR2 sequences are LGHNA and YNFKEQ. CDR3 DNA sequence: TGTGCCAGCAGCCAGGGCCGAACTGATGCCTACGAGCAGTACTTC. This translates into CASSQGRTDAYEQYF.

CDR3 region: CASSPRTDSSGNTIYF. CDR3 DNA sequence: TGTGCCAGCAGCCCCCGGACAGACTCATCTGGAAACACCATATATTTT. The J gene is TRBJ1-3, the V gene TRBV11-2; a weak D match, TRBD1 (6 bases). There are 16 residues in the CDR3. Germline values: CDR1 SGHAT, CDR2 FQNNGV. The V end lost 5 bases, the J end lost 1 base, and 15 bases lay between the germline ends.

This clonotype was observed a handful of times. This rearrangement joins TRBV12-3 or TRBV12-4 to TRBJ2-5; D may be TRBD2 (6 bases). V lost 6 bases to trimming and J lost 5 bases, with 16 bases between them. The CDR3 spans 14 residues. CDR3 sequence: CASSFSGPKETQYF. The CDR3 DNA is TGTGCCAGCAGCTTTAGCGGTCCGAAGGAGACCCAGTACTTC.

This clonotype has more than one count but fewer than ten. V gene TRBV6-5 combines with J gene TRBJ2-3; the D is unclear. Germline V gene data show CDR1 as MNHEY and CDR2 as SVGAGI. The V end lost 6 bases, the J end lost 1 base, and 5 bases lay between the germline ends. The CDR3 has 12 residues. In DNA, the CDR3 is TGTGCCAGCAGAGCGCGCACAGATACGCAGTATTTT. This translates into CASRARTDTQYF.

The table lists this clonotype with a few counts. V and J are TRBV15 and TRBJ2-3; 7 bases are a match to TRBD1. Germline loops: CDR1 LNHNV, CDR2 YYDKDF (reference sequence). CDR3 length: 16 residues. The J segment lost 7 bases and the V segment lost 0 bases, leaving 10 bases of the junction unmatched. The CDR3 DNA sequence: TGTGCCACCAGCAGAGATATGGGCAGGGGGAAAAATACGCAGTATTTT. Translating it yields CATSRDMGRGKNTQYF.

This clonotype was detected ten times or more. The chain links TRBV6-1 to TRBJ2-3, with D maybe TRBD2 (6 bases). V lost 7 bases and J 5 bases, leaving 16 bases between the germline ends. The V gene's germline CDR1 is MNHNS and CDR2 SASEGT. The CDR3 spans 14 residues. In DNA, the CDR3 is TGTGCCAGCAAGGATAGCGGCTCCGGAGATACGCAGTATTTT. Translation: CASKDSGSGDTQYF.

This clonotype was picked up a small number of times. The chain uses TRBV6-5 and TRBJ2-5, with 11 nucleotides matching TRBD2. CDR1 MNHEY and CDR2 SVGAGI come from the germline V gene. Trimming cost V 0 bases and J 5 bases; bases outside gene matches: 5. CDR3 length: 16 residues. The CDR3 coding sequence is TGTGCCAGCAGTTACTCGATGACTAGCGGGATGGAGACCCAGTACTTC. The encoded protein is CASSYSMTSGMETQYF.

A few counts support this clonotype. The CDR3 spells CSARDGGRGRKDNTEAFF. The CDR3 nucleotides are TGCAGTGCTAGAGATGGGGGCAGGGGGCGAAAAGATAACACTGAAGCTTTCTTT. The chain recombines TRBV20-1 with TRBJ1-1; 8 bases are shared with TRBD1. This CDR3 has 18 amino acids. With 0 bases clipped from V and 2 bases from J, the junction kept 14 bases outside the gene matches. The germline gives CDR1 DFQATT, CDR2 SNEGSKA (reference sequence).